This passage covers 25 T cell receptor beta chains from one sample sequenced in a study of blood T cell repertoires in COVID-19. Clones were read by immunoSEQ multiplex PCR, and TCRdb kept only the in-frame ones, dropping some. The sample holds approximately 200,000 clones; roughly 87% are singletons and the top ten take 10%. Sequencing input: PBMCs or T cells enriched from blood (not recorded which). The receptors here all came from a man aged 18-30 years with acute COVID-19.

This rearrangement joins TRBV4-2 to TRBJ2-5, with 14 bases matching TRBD2. Trimming cost V 4 bases and J 5 bases; bases outside gene matches: 3. This CDR3 is built from 15 residues. The germline CDR1 and CDR2 sequences are LGHNA and YNFKEQ. CDR3 DNA sequence: TGTGCCAGCAGCCGTGGGACTAGCGGGAGTGAGACCCAGTACTTC. Translating gives CASSRGTSGSETQYF.

In this sample, this clone turned up many times. The sample carries other DNA sequences with the same CDR3. The chain employs TRBV29-1 and TRBJ1-2; no reliable D call. CDR3 length: 10 residues. The V gene's germline CDR1 is SQVTM and CDR2 ANQGSEA. Deletions cut 2 bases from V and 7 bases from J, with 5 bases between. This CDR3 is CSVETGGYTF. The DNA for the CDR3 is TGCAGCGTTGAAACGGGTGGCTACACCTTC.

This chain links TRBV10-1 with TRBJ2-3; D possibly corresponds to TRBD1 (5 bases). V dropped 4 bases and J dropped 2 bases, with 10 bases sitting between them. CDR3 size: 14 residues. CDR1 is WNHNN, CDR2 SYGVQD, per germline (reference sequence). The CDR3 DNA reads TGCGCCAGCAGTGCGACAGCCGACACAGATACGCAGTATTTT. Protein: CASSATADTDTQYF.

The chain joins TRBV28 to TRBJ1-1, with no clear D. The CDR3 runs 15 residues. V dropped 5 bases and J dropped 3 bases, with 16 bases sitting between them. Germline lookup yields CDR1 MDHEN and CDR2 SYDVKM. The CDR3 sequence: CASSEIDGVYTEAFF. The DNA of the CDR3 is TGTGCCAGCAGTGAAATCGACGGGGTCTACACTGAAGCTTTCTTT.

The chain couples TRBV28 to TRBJ1-6; weak D call: TRBD1 (5 bases). The V gene lost 3 bases and the J gene lost 10 bases, with 13 bases spanning the gap. Per the germline V gene, CDR1 is MDHEN and CDR2 is SYDVKM. The CDR3 runs 14 residues. CDR3 in amino acids: CASSLGGVGSPLHF. For the CDR3, the DNA is TGTGCCAGCAGTTTGGGGGGAGTAGGGTCACCCCTCCACTTT.

This clone was seen only once. CDR3: CASSLVVLLAGGYNEQFF. In DNA, the CDR3 is TGTGCCAGCAGCTTAGTAGTCCTTCTAGCGGGAGGGTACAATGAGCAGTTCTTC. The rearrangement links TRBV7-2 to TRBJ2-1, with 12 bases fitting TRBD2. Germline V gene data show CDR1 as SGHTA and CDR2 as FQGNSA. The CDR3 totals 18 residues. J was trimmed by 4 bases and V by 1 base; bases with no gene match: 8.

This clone was seen a single time. V gene TRBV10-3 combines with J gene TRBJ2-6; 8 bases line up with TRBD1. The CDR3 extends over 16 amino acids. The V gene's germline CDR1 is ENHRY and CDR2 SYGVKD. V was pared by 2 bases and J by 2 bases, with 2 bases of the junction left unmatched. This CDR3 reads CAISEQDRAGANVLTF. CDR3 DNA sequence: TGTGCCATCAGTGAGCAGGACAGGGCTGGGGCCAACGTCCTGACTTTC.

V gene TRBV4-2 combines with J gene TRBJ2-7; 7 bases fit TRBD1. V trimming: 1 base; J trimming: 1 base; junction bases outside the gene matches: 7. The CDR3 length is 16 residues. Germline values: CDR1 LGHNA, CDR2 YNFKEQ. Here the CDR3 reads CASSQGQGAGSYEQYF. The CDR3 DNA sequence: TGTGCCAGCAGCCAAGGACAGGGAGCAGGGTCCTACGAGCAGTACTTC.

The chain links TRBV24-1 to TRBJ2-1, with D possibly matching TRBD1 (6 bases). Trimming stripped 8 bases from V and 6 bases from J, with 13 bases between. Germline values: CDR1 KGHDR, CDR2 SFDVKD. CDR3 size: 13 residues. The chain's CDR3 is CATMSRGTNEQFF. CDR3 nucleotides: TGTGCCACCATGTCTAGGGGGACCAATGAGCAGTTCTTC.

The genes are TRBV28 and TRBJ1-5; TRBD1 is a possible D gene (5 bases). The length of the CDR3 is 14 residues. Trimming removed 6 bases at V and 4 bases at J, with 13 bases between. Looked up from germline, CDR1 is MDHEN and CDR2 is SYDVKM. The CDR3 DNA sequence: TGTGCCAGCAGCACAGGTGCTGGGAATCAGCCCCAGCATTTT. It translates to CASSTGAGNQPQHF.

This rearrangement joins TRBV28 to TRBJ2-1; 11 bases align to TRBD2. Germline CDR1 MDHEN, CDR2 SYDVKM. The CDR3 is made up of 17 amino acids. V lost 5 bases and J lost 2; bases outside the gene matches: 8. The CDR3, as DNA: TGTGCCAGCAGTCTTAACGTGGGACTAGCGGCCTACAATGAGCAGTTCTTC. The encoded protein is CASSLNVGLAAYNEQFF. Full variable domain (missing parts from reference TRBV28 and TRBJ2-1): DVKVTQSSRYLVKRTGEKVFLECVQDMDHENMFWYRQDPGLGLRLIYFSYDVKMKEKGDIPEGYSVSREKKERFSLILESASTNQTSMYLCASSLNVGLAAYNEQFFGPGTRLTVL.

The rearrangement uses TRBV30 and TRBJ2-7, with 8 bases fitting TRBD2. V was clipped by 7 bases and J by 1 base; unmatched bases: 6. CDR1 and CDR2 (germline): GTSNPN, SVGIG (reference sequence). The CDR3 loop spans 13 amino acids. The CDR3 bases are TGTGCCTTAACAGCGGGAGTGTCCTACGAGCAGTACTTC. Amino acid sequence: CALTAGVSYEQYF.

J is TRBJ2-5 and V is TRBV6-5; D unresolved. Trimming cost V 0 bases and J 1 base, with 6 bases left between them. In germline, CDR1 is MNHEY, CDR2 SVGAGI. The CDR3 consists of 14 residues. CDR3 residues: CASSYSPSQETQYF. The CDR3 bases are TGTGCCAGCAGTTACTCACCTAGCCAAGAGACCCAGTACTTC.

The rearrangement joins TRBV30 to TRBJ1-1; the match to TRBD1 covers 9 bases. CDR1 and CDR2 from the germline V gene are GTSNPN and SVGIG (reference sequence). The J segment lost 3 bases and the V segment lost 3 bases, leaving 5 bases of the junction unmatched. This CDR3 region has 14 residues. CDR3 sequence (DNA): TGTGCCTGGAGGGGGGACAGGGCGGACACTGAAGCTTTCTTT. Translated, it gives CAWRGDRADTEAFF.

A few counts support this clone. The chain uses TRBV28 and TRBJ1-1; D is possibly TRBD1 (5 bases). The CDR3 consists of 12 residues. The germline CDR1 and CDR2 sequences are MDHEN and SYDVKM. The germline V and J ends were trimmed by 6 bases and 10 bases, with 15 bases remaining between them. DNA for the CDR3: TGTGCCAGCAGCCCCGATTGGGGGGGAGCTTTCTTT. This gives the protein CASSPDWGGAFF. Together with reference TRBV28 and TRBJ1-1, the CDR3 gives the full variable domain: DVKVTQSSRYLVKRTGEKVFLECVQDMDHENMFWYRQDPGLGLRLIYFSYDVKMKEKGDIPEGYSVSREKKERFSLILESASTNQTSMYLCASSPDWGGAFFGQGTRLTVV.

This chain uses TRBV18 with TRBJ2-1, with TRBD2 matching over 8 bases. This CDR3 is 17 amino acids long. Unmatched junction bases numbered 11, after V lost 2 bases and J lost 5 bases. Germline assignment: CDR1 KGHSH and CDR2 LQKENI. The CDR3 loop reads CASSPEAGEWQDNEQFF. CDR3 DNA sequence: TGTGCCAGCTCACCAGAAGCGGGAGAATGGCAAGACAATGAGCAGTTCTTC.

V gene TRBV9 combines with J gene TRBJ2-3, with D possibly TRBD1 on 6 matching bases. Trimming left V 0 bases short and J 0 bases short, with 8 bases between. The CDR3 is 15 residues long. The germline gives CDR1 SGDLS, CDR2 YYNGEE. The DNA for the CDR3 is TGTGCCAGCAGCGTAGCAGGGGATAGCACAGATACGCAGTATTTT. This codes for CASSVAGDSTDTQYF.

The genes are TRBV20-1 and TRBJ1-2, with 8 positions matching TRBD1. Germline loops: CDR1 DFQATT, CDR2 SNEGSKA (reference sequence). CDR3 size: 14 residues. J was trimmed by 0 bases and V by 3 bases; bases with no gene match: 3. DNA for the CDR3: TGCAGTGCTAGTGGACAGGGTTCTAACTATGGCTACACCTTC. It specifies CSASGQGSNYGYTF.

The chain carries TRBV5-4 and TRBJ2-5; maybe TRBD2 (6 bases). Trimming shortened V by 1 base and J by 2 bases, and 9 bases separated the two germline ends. The germline V gene encodes CDR1 SGHNT and CDR2 YYREEE (reference sequence). This CDR3 comprises 14 residues. The CDR3 region has the DNA TGTGCCAGCAGCTTGTTTAGCGGACAAGAGACCCAGTACTTC. This encodes CASSLFSGQETQYF.

V usage is TRBV28 and J usage is TRBJ2-7; 8 bases match TRBD1. V shed 4 bases, J shed 5 bases, and the junction held 25 bases outside the gene matches. There are 20 residues in the CDR3. Germline-derived CDR1 and CDR2 are MDHEN and SYDVKM. In DNA form, the CDR3 reads TGTGCCAGCAGTTACACCGGGACAAACTTGAAGGGCAGGGGGCTCCACGAGCAGTACTTC. It translates to CASSYTGTNLKGRGLHEQYF.

In this sample, this clone turned up a few times. The genes are TRBV6-1 and TRBJ2-1, with 7 bases lining up with TRBD2. J lost 4 bases, V lost 2 bases, and 5 bases had no gene match. CDR3 length: 15 residues. Germline values: CDR1 MNHNS, CDR2 SASEGT. CDR3 in DNA: TGTGCCAGCAGTGAATTAGCGGGTGCTTACAATGAGCAGTTCTTC. Amino acid sequence: CASSELAGAYNEQFF.

The chain carries TRBV9 and TRBJ1-1; TRBD1 aligns across 8 bases. The CDR3 runs to 14 residues. Germline values: CDR1 SGDLS, CDR2 YYNGEE. J lost 5 bases, V lost 3 bases, and 6 bases had no gene match. For the CDR3, the DNA is TGTGCCAGCAGCGCCCTTACAGGGGGAACTGAAGCTTTCTTT. Protein: CASSALTGGTEAFF.

The chain is built from TRBV10-3 and TRBJ1-1; TRBD1 agrees at 8 bases. Germline values: CDR1 ENHRY, CDR2 SYGVKD. V lost 2 bases and J lost 6; bases outside the gene matches: 14. CDR3 length equals 17 residues. Written as DNA, the CDR3 is TGTGCCATCAGTGAGACCAGGACAGGGCGTTTCGGGTCTGAAGCTTTCTTT. This gives the protein CAISETRTGRFGSEAFF.

By frequency in the sample, this clone is medium-sized (0.01 to 0.1%). This rearrangement joins TRBV11-2 to TRBJ2-3, with D possibly TRBD1 on 5 matching bases. The CDR3 extends over 15 amino acids. Per the germline V gene, CDR1 is SGHAT and CDR2 is FQNNGV. Trimming removed 6 bases at V and 1 base at J, with 14 bases between. The CDR3 DNA follows: TGTGCCAGCAGTCTACAGGTCGGCCGCACAGATACGCAGTATTTT. Protein: CASSLQVGRTDTQYF.

This chain connects TRBV11-2 to TRBJ2-1; D may be TRBD2 (5 bases). The CDR3 is 15 residues long. Germline-derived CDR1 and CDR2 are SGHAT and FQNNGV. The V gene lost 5 bases and the J gene lost 4 bases, with 15 bases spanning the gap. Here the CDR3 reads CASSPSSGDYNEQFF. The CDR3 DNA reads TGTGCCAGCAGCCCGAGCAGCGGAGATTACAATGAGCAGTTCTTC.